These T cell receptor beta chains were read from a single sample in a study of vaccination and CD4 T cells after COVID-19. Their cognate antigens are unknown. TCRdb used MiXCR to reprocess the PCR reads, holding one entry per CDR3 protein. The top ten hold 3.5% to 5% of the sample, which has some 24,000 distinct CDR3 sequences, 40% to 50% seen once. Sequencing was performed on CD4+ T cells from blood, cultured in vitro, taken about 7 months after SARS-CoV-2 vaccination. The source of these receptors is a human donor who had recovered from COVID-19. CDR3s include the opening cysteine and the closing phenylalanine or tryptophan. Fields, in order: clone size, J gene, D gene, V gene, CDR3 DNA, CDR3 protein. The D gene is left open where the match is weak. Size tells how often a clone was seen (once, few, many) or the class of an expanded clone, and some rows leave it out.

.,TRBJ2-5,.,TRBV5-4,TGTGCCAGCAGCCCTGGGACCCCACTAGGCCCAGAACTGGGGACCCAGTACTTC,CASSPGTPLGPELGTQYF
.,TRBJ2-7,.,TRBV6-1,TGTGCCAGCAGCCCATCGGACAGTTACTCCTACGAGCAGTACTTC,CASSPSDSYSYEQYF
once,TRBJ2-7,.,TRBV7-9,TGTGCCAGCAGCCTACGCAGGGGCTACGAGCAGTACTTC,CASSLRRGYEQYF
.,TRBJ2-5,.,TRBV20-1,TGCAGTGCGTACAGGGCAGAGACCCAGTACTTC,CSAYRAETQYF
.,TRBJ1-5,TRBD1,TRBV6-2/TRBV6-3,TGTGCCAGCAGTCGGCAGGGGGCAGGGCAGCCCCAGCATTTT,CASSRQGAGQPQHF
.,TRBJ1-6,.,TRBV6-5,TGTGCCAGCAGTTACCTCCTTCGACAGGACGTGAGTTCACCCCTCCACTTT,CASSYLLRQDVSSPLHF
few,TRBJ2-7,.,TRBV6-5,TGTGCCAGCAGTTTCTCCGGCCGCTCCTACGAGCAGTACTTC,CASSFSGRSYEQYF
.,TRBJ2-5,.,TRBV29-1,TGCAGCGGACAGACCGATGGAGAGACCCAGTACTTC,CSGQTDGETQYF
.,TRBJ1-1,.,TRBV7-3,TGTGCCAGCAGCTTACAGGGCATGAACACTGAAGCTTTCTTT,CASSLQGMNTEAFF
.,TRBJ2-3,.,TRBV19,TGTGCCAGTAGTACCTCCCGGAGGGGGACGCAGTATTTT,CASSTSRRGTQYF
.,TRBJ1-2,TRBD1,TRBV20-1,TGCAGTGCTAGTCCCCGACCGGGACAGCAAATCTATGGCTACACCTTC,CSASPRPGQQIYGYTF
.,TRBJ1-4,.,TRBV24-1,TGTGCCACCAGTGAGGGACGGAATAATGAAAAACTGTTTTTT,CATSEGRNNEKLFF
.,TRBJ2-5,.,TRBV10-3,TGTGCCATCGGAAACCCAGGGGAGCCTAGAGAGACCCAGTACTTC,CAIGNPGEPRETQYF
few,TRBJ2-2,TRBD1,TRBV7-2,TGTGCCAGCAGCCCTAGAGGGGGACAGGGCAGCGGGGAGCTGTTTTTT,CASSPRGGQGSGELFF
medium-sized,TRBJ1-5,.,TRBV12-3/TRBV12-4,TGTGCCAGCAGCCTACAGGGAGGCAATCAGCCCCAGCATTTT,CASSLQGGNQPQHF
once,TRBJ2-3,TRBD2,TRBV28,TGTGCCAGCAGTGAACTAGCGGGAGCGACAGATACGCAGTATTTT,CASSELAGATDTQYF
.,TRBJ1-1,.,TRBV11-2,TGTGCCAGCAGCTTAGATTCGGGGGTAGCTTTCTTT,CASSLDSGVAFF
few,TRBJ2-7,.,TRBV7-2,TGTGCCAGCAGCTTACTTGGCGGGTCGCCCTACGAGCAGTACTTC,CASSLLGGSPYEQYF
few,TRBJ2-1,TRBD2,TRBV20-1,TGCAGTGCCCTCGGGACTAGTCAGAGCTCCTACAATGAGCAGTTCTTC,CSALGTSQSSYNEQFF
.,TRBJ2-7,TRBD2,TRBV11-2,TGTGCCAGCAGCTTAGGGGGGGGGCAGTACTTC,CASSLGGGQYF
.,TRBJ1-1,.,TRBV28,TGTGCCAGCAGCCTTACTGTTCCTGAAGCTTTCTTT,CASSLTVPEAFF
few,TRBJ1-6,.,TRBV15,TGTGCCACCAGCAGAGTCAGGAATTCACCCCTCCACTTT,CATSRVRNSPLHF
few,TRBJ2-7,TRBD2,TRBV20-1,TGCAGTGCCCCCGGACTAGCGGGGATCTACGAGCAGTACTTC,CSAPGLAGIYEQYF
.,TRBJ2-7,TRBD2,TRBV5-1,TGCGCCAGCAGCTCTCGGGGGGCCTACGAGCAGTACTTC,CASSSRGAYEQYF
few,TRBJ1-2,TRBD1,TRBV11-2,TGTGCCAGCAGCTCGGGACAGGGGAGCGGCTACACCTTC,CASSSGQGSGYTF
.,TRBJ1-6,TRBD1,TRBV20-1,TGCAGTGCTAGAGAGCGGACAGGGGGCTATAATTCACCCCTCCACTTT,CSARERTGGYNSPLHF
few,TRBJ1-5,.,TRBV7-2,TGTGCCAGCAGCCTTGAGAGGGCAAAGGGTCAGCCCCAGCATTTT,CASSLERAKGQPQHF
once,TRBJ1-2,.,TRBV5-5,TGTGCCAGCAGCTTGGCTATCGACAACTATGGCTACACCTTC,CASSLAIDNYGYTF
few,TRBJ2-1,.,TRBV20-1,TGCAGTGCTAGAGATTGGCGAGGAAGGAATGAGCAGTTCTTC,CSARDWRGRNEQFF
.,TRBJ2-3,.,TRBV20-1,TGCAGTGCTAGAAATACAGGGAAGGGCACAGATACGCAGTATTTT,CSARNTGKGTDTQYF
.,TRBJ2-3,TRBD1,TRBV27,TGTGCCAGCAGTTCGACAGGGGGCGGCACAGATACGCAGTATTTT,CASSSTGGGTDTQYF
few,TRBJ2-7,.,TRBV20-1,TGCAGTGCTAGACGGCAGGGAATTCCGCGGGACGAGCAGTACTTC,CSARRQGIPRDEQYF
.,TRBJ2-7,.,TRBV28,TGTGCCAGCAGTTTATCCTCTCAGGGGAAATACGAGCAGTACTTC,CASSLSSQGKYEQYF
few,TRBJ2-6,.,TRBV24-1,TGTGCCACCTCGGGGTCTGGGGCCAACGTCCTGACTTTC,CATSGSGANVLTF
few,TRBJ1-2,.,TRBV7-2,TGTGCCAGCAGCATACAGGGAATTATTGGCTACACCTTC,CASSIQGIIGYTF
.,TRBJ2-7,.,TRBV6-1,TGTGCCAGCAGTGTTGAGGAAAACTACGAGCAGTACTTC,CASSVEENYEQYF
few,TRBJ1-1,TRBD1,TRBV7-3,TGTGCCAGCAGCGCCTCAGGGGGTCTCATGAACACTGAAGCTTTCTTT,CASSASGGLMNTEAFF
.,TRBJ2-3,.,TRBV6-4,TGTGCCAGCAGTGACGAAGGGACGGATACGCAGTATTTT,CASSDEGTDTQYF
.,TRBJ1-5,.,TRBV10-3,TGTGCCATCAGTTTGGACGGAGATAGCAATCAGCCCCAGCATTTT,CAISLDGDSNQPQHF
few,TRBJ1-2,.,TRBV24-1,TGTGCCACCAGTGATGGGGGGGTTGCTGACTATGGCTACACCTTC,CATSDGGVADYGYTF
.,TRBJ1-1,.,TRBV10-3,TGTGCCATCAGTGAGTCGGGGGCCCAGGCCACTGAAGCTTTCTTT,CAISESGAQATEAFF
few,TRBJ2-5,.,TRBV20-1,TGCAGTGCCCGGGCAGGACCAAGAAATACCCAGTACTTC,CSARAGPRNTQYF
few,TRBJ2-7,.,TRBV20-1,TGCAGTGCTAATGGCTTTCGGTCCGGGGACGAGCAGTACTTC,CSANGFRSGDEQYF
.,TRBJ2-7,TRBD2,TRBV28,TGTGCCAGCAGTTTATCCCTTGGAGCGGGGAGTTCTTACGAGCAGTACTTC,CASSLSLGAGSSYEQYF
once,TRBJ2-7,TRBD2,TRBV7-8,TGTGCCAGCAGCTTAGTGGGGGTCAGCGGGAGATCGCAGCAGTACTTC,CASSLVGVSGRSQQYF
.,TRBJ2-7,TRBD2,TRBV7-2,TGTGCCAGCAGCTTATGGACTAGCTACGAGCAGTACTTC,CASSLWTSYEQYF
.,TRBJ1-2,.,TRBV20-1,TGCAGTGCTAAGACAGAGGACTATGGCTACACCTTC,CSAKTEDYGYTF
.,TRBJ1-6,.,TRBV18,TGTGCCAGCTGTAGGGAGGTTGGTTCACCCCTCCACTTT,CASCREVGSPLHF
.,TRBJ2-3,TRBD2,TRBV7-2,TGTGCCAGCAGCCCAGCACTAGCGGCGGATACGCAGTATTTT,CASSPALAADTQYF
few,TRBJ2-3,.,TRBV20-1,TGCAGTGCTAGGACCCCTTCGCGGGTTAGCACAGATACGCAGTATTTT,CSARTPSRVSTDTQYF
.,TRBJ1-2,TRBD1,TRBV28,TGTGCCAGCAGTTTATCCGGGACAGCTCACAGGGGCTACACCTTC,CASSLSGTAHRGYTF
.,TRBJ2-7,.,TRBV6-1,TGTGCCAGCATCTCGGACAGAGAACTGCGAGAGCAGTACTTC,CASISDRELREQYF